One sample yielded the 4 T cell receptor beta chains listed below, sequenced in a study of T cell repertoires in cytomegalovirus infection. MiXCR, applied by TCRdb to the reads, yields one record per CDR3 protein. The profile shows 100,000 or so distinct CDR3 sequences, more than 15% of them singletons. Input material: PBMCs. All receptors derive from a human donor in good health (CMV status not recorded). Some clones in this sample may be carry-over from other donors' samples.

The chain combines TRBV30 with TRBJ2-5; a weak D match, TRBD1 (6 bases). This CDR3 is built from 13 residues. Trimming stripped 2 bases from V and 4 bases from J, with 11 bases between. Germline CDR1 GTSNPN, CDR2 SVGIG (reference sequence). CDR3 sequence reads: CAWSMGHRETQYF. CDR3 in DNA: TGTGCCTGGAGTATGGGACATCGAGAGACCCAGTACTTC.

This chain connects TRBV27 to TRBJ1-6; D not resolved. CDR1 is MNHEY, CDR2 SMNVEV, per germline (reference sequence). The CDR3 is 14 residues long. The ends were cut back, 2 bases at V and 4 bases at J, with 6 bases in the middle. The CDR3 DNA sequence: TGTGCCAGCAGTTTAATGGAATATAATTCACCCCTCCACTTT. It encodes CASSLMEYNSPLHF.

The rearrangement links TRBV6-1 to TRBJ2-7; D call uncertain. This CDR3 has 15 amino acids. Trimming pared 2 bases from V and 2 bases from J, leaving 13 bases between. In germline, CDR1 is MNHNS, CDR2 SASEGT. The CDR3 DNA follows: TGTGCCAGCAGTGAATGGGCCCTGCGAGCCTACGAGCAGTACTTC. Residues: CASSEWALRAYEQYF.

This clonotype was observed many times. V and J are TRBV7-2 and TRBJ1-2; D perhaps matches TRBD1 (5 bases). With 5 bases removed from V and 4 bases from J, the gap between germline ends came to 14 bases. Germline V gene data show CDR1 as SGHTA and CDR2 as FQGNSA. The CDR3 covers 14 residues. CDR3 coding DNA: TGTGCCAGCAGCGCCCTTGGGGGAATCTATGGCTACACCTTC. This encodes CASSALGGIYGYTF.